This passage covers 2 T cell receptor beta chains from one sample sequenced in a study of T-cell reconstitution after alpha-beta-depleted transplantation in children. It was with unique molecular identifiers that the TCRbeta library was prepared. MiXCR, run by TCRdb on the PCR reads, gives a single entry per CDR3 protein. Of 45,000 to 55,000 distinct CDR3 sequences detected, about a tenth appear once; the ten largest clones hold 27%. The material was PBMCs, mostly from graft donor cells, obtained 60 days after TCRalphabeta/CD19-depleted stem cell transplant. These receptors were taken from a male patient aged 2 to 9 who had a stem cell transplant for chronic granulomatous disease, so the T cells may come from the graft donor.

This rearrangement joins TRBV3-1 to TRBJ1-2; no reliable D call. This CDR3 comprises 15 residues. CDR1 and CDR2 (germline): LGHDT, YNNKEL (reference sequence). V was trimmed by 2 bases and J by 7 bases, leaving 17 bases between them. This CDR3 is CASSQLGKPSGGYTF. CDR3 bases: TGTGCCAGCAGCCAACTCGGAAAGCCAAGCGGTGGCTACACCTTC. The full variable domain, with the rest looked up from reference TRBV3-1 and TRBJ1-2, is DTAVSQTPKYLVTQMGNDKSIKCEQNLGHDTMYWYKQDSKKFLKIMFSYNNKELIINETVPNRFSPKSPDKAHLNLHINSLELGDSAVYFCASSQLGKPSGGYTFGSGTRLTVV.

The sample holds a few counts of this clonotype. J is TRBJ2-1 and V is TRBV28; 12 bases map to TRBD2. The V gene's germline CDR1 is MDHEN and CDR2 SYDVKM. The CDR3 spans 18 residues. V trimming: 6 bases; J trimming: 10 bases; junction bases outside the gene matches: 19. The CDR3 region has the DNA TGTGCCAGCAGCCGGATCGGACTAGCGGGACGGCGCTTAGGGGAGCAGTTCTTC. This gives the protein CASSRIGLAGRRLGEQFF.